This T cell receptor (beta chain) was captured by sequencing in a study of T cell responses to AZD1222 COVID-19 vaccine. Study-level results: Spike was spanned by vaccine-associated CD4 TCRs, with dominance at 160-218 and 743-854.

A word on this clone: The antigen remains unidentified.

This table comes from immunoSEQ multiplex PCR, and its TCRdb copy is limited to in-frame clones, with some not included. The sample consists of about 140,000 clones, over 85% of them appearing once. CDR1 SEHNR and CDR2 FQNEAQ come from the germline V gene (reference sequence). The V and J ends lost 5 bases and 2 bases, in that order; junction bases with no gene match: 10. The CDR3 sequence is 17 residues long. The material was peripheral blood, obtained on day 0 of AZD1222 vaccination. V gene TRBV7-9 combines with J gene TRBJ1-2, with TRBD1 identical over 11 bases. The clonotype was recovered from an adult in good health. The CDR3 DNA reads TGTGCCAGCAGCCGAGGGACAGGGGGGGCACTAAACTATGGCTACACCTTC. This encodes CASSRGTGGALNYGYTF. Filled out from reference TRBV7-9 and TRBJ1-2, the complete variable domain reads DTGVSQNPRHKITKRGQNVTFRCDPISEHNRLYWYRQTLGQGPEFLTYFQNEAQLEKSRLLSDRFSAERPKGSFSTLEIQRTEQGDSAMYLCASSRGTGGALNYGYTFGSGTRLTVV.